The 5 T cell receptor beta chains listed next were all sequenced from one sample in a study of T-cell reconstitution after alpha-beta-depleted transplantation in children. For TCRbeta, the library was prepared with unique molecular identifiers. Each CDR3 protein is one row after TCRdb ran MiXCR on the PCR reads. Among about 640,000 distinct CDR3 sequences listed, around 16% were seen once. The sequencing used PBMCs from the stem cell graft donor, collected from the stem cell graft. Receptors were obtained from a human donor who donated a stem cell graft to a child with acute myeloid leukemia.

This clonotype came up many times. This chain joins TRBV6-5 and TRBJ1-6; D unresolved. Trimming stripped 6 bases from V and 7 bases from J, with 7 bases between. Germline values: CDR1 MNHEY, CDR2 SVGAGI. CDR3 length: 12 residues. Here the CDR3 reads CASRTLNSPLHF. Written as DNA, the CDR3 is TGTGCCAGCAGGACACTGAATTCACCCCTCCACTTT.

V usage is TRBV24-1 and J usage is TRBJ2-2; no clear D gene. This CDR3 has 17 residues. Trimming stripped 4 bases from V and 6 bases from J, with 20 bases between. From germline, CDR1 is KGHDR and CDR2 SFDVKD. The CDR3 region is CATSDAQDSLYPGELFF. The CDR3 DNA sequence: TGTGCCACCAGTGACGCCCAGGATTCGCTTTATCCCGGGGAGCTGTTTTTT.

This clonotype appeared a few times. This chain connects TRBV20-1 to TRBJ2-5; 15 bases agree with TRBD2. CDR1 is DFQATT, CDR2 SNEGSKA, per germline (reference sequence). CDR3 length: 14 amino acids. The V gene end was trimmed by 5 bases and the J gene end by 4 bases; junction bases not matched to a gene: 2. The CDR3 here is CSAPGLAGGETQYF. CDR3 sequence (DNA): TGCAGTGCTCCGGGACTAGCGGGGGGAGAGACCCAGTACTTC.

The sample holds many counts of this clonotype. This chain joins TRBV20-1 and TRBJ1-2; the D gene is possibly TRBD1 (5 bases). The ends were cut back, 0 bases at V and 7 bases at J, with 18 bases in the middle. Germline assignment: CDR1 DFQATT and CDR2 SNEGSKA (reference sequence). The CDR3 consists of 15 residues. The CDR3 DNA reads as TGCAGTGCTAGAGATAGAAGGGGCCTAAGAGGTGGCTACACCTTC. It specifies CSARDRRGLRGGYTF.

This clonotype was counted at least ten times. This chain joins TRBV20-1 and TRBJ2-3; 7 bases fit TRBD2. Germline trimming cut 6 bases from V and 2 bases from J; bases unmatched to any gene: 14. The CDR3 totals 16 residues. CDR1 and CDR2 from the germline V gene are DFQATT and SNEGSKA (reference sequence). The CDR3 DNA sequence: TGCAGTGCCCACTCCAAGGGCGGGGGTTACACAGATACGCAGTATTTT. Its translation: CSAHSKGGGYTDTQYF.